This TCR beta chain is drawn from a study of T cell responses to AZD1222 COVID-19 vaccine. This clone showed up just a few times. Its antigen is currently unknown. Study conclusions and caveats: Donor demographics were predominantly white British with a female majority; clonal diversity may be underestimated. Seropositive AZD1222 recipients at baseline numbered only five to seven. Following two doses of AZD1222, Spike-specific TCR breadth and depth rose.

Clones were read by immunoSEQ multiplex PCR, and TCRdb kept only the in-frame ones, dropping some. Here the sample spans about 210,000 clones, 85% to 95% being singletons. This CDR3 has 14 residues. CDR1 is WSHSY, CDR2 SAAADI, per germline. Trimming shortened V by 7 bases and J by 1 base, and 13 bases separated the two germline ends. The sequence came from an adult in good health. Source: peripheral blood, taken on day 0 of AZD1222 vaccination. The chain joins TRBV10-2 to TRBJ1-1; a possible D gene is TRBD1 (5 bases). The CDR3 sequence: CASTTTGQNTEAFF. CDR3 DNA sequence: TGCGCCAGCACCACAACGGGGCAGAACACTGAAGCTTTCTTT.